A selection of T cell receptor beta chains follows, all from one sample in a study of shared clonotypes between healthy human individuals. Repertoires were generated with immunoSEQ multiplex PCR, while TCRdb's copy carries only in-frame clones and drops some. The repertoire holds more than 400,000 clones, with roughly 80% as singletons. Input material: PBMCs. These receptors originate from a woman between 40 and 50 years old in good health. Some clones in this sample may be carry-over from other donors' samples. Each CDR3 is given with its conserved first and last residue. A D gene is named only where the DNA matches it firmly. Clone size is shown for a subset of rows, as once, few, many or a class of expanded clone.

J | V | size | D | CDR3 | DNA
TRBJ2-2 | TRBV2 | . | . | CASTIRAGGANTGELFF | TGTGCCAGCACCATAAGGGCTGGGGGGGCCAACACCGGGGAGCTGTTTTTT
TRBJ1-1 | TRBV4-1 | few | . | CASSRPGALNTEAFF | TGCGCCAGCAGCCGGCCAGGGGCCCTGAACACTGAAGCTTTCTTT
TRBJ2-1 | TRBV28 | . | . | CASTSWGVDNEQFF | TGTGCCAGCACCTCTTGGGGGGTCGACAATGAGCAGTTCTTC
TRBJ1-3 | TRBV11-2 | . | . | CASSLVGAGNTIYF | TGTGCCAGCAGCTTAGTGGGGGCTGGAAACACCATATATTTT
TRBJ2-3 | TRBV29-1 | . | . | CSVEGGTDTQYF | TGCAGCGTTGAGGGGGGCACAGATACGCAGTATTTT
TRBJ2-7 | TRBV19 | . | TRBD1 | CASSDGQGAVYEQYF | TGTGCCAGTAGCGATGGACAGGGGGCGGTCTACGAGCAGTACTTC
TRBJ1-3 | TRBV9 | few | . | CASSKDSGNTIYF | TGTGCCAGCAGTAAGGACTCTGGAAACACCATATATTTT
TRBJ1-5 | TRBV5-5 | once | TRBD1 | CASSATGNGDQPQHF | TGTGCCAGCAGCGCGACAGGGAACGGCGATCAGCCCCAGCATTTT
TRBJ2-2 | TRBV7-2 | . | . | CASSLVPGLGELFF | TGTGCCAGCAGCTTAGTTCCAGGCCTCGGGGAGCTGTTTTTT
TRBJ1-2 | TRBV7-2 | many | . | CASRPTGYYGYTF | TGTGCCAGCAGGCCCACAGGGTACTATGGCTACACCTTC
TRBJ1-1 | TRBV28 | . | TRBD1 | CASRPVGTAKNTEAFF | TGTGCCAGCAGGCCCGTCGGGACAGCCAAGAACACTGAAGCTTTCTTT
TRBJ2-6 | TRBV7-9 | . | . | CASSLGTGANVLTF | TGTGCCAGCAGCTTAGGGACAGGGGCCAACGTCCTGACTTTC
TRBJ2-7 | TRBV27 | . | . | CASSLAPLYEQYF | TGTGCCAGCAGTTTAGCTCCCCTTTACGAGCAGTACTTC
TRBJ1-1 | TRBV9 | . | . | CASSSRVNRNTEAFF | TGTGCCAGCAGCTCCCGGGTCAATCGGAACACTGAAGCTTTCTTT
TRBJ1-1 | TRBV30 | many | . | CAWSVGPQLNTEAFF | TGTGCCTGGAGTGTAGGCCCTCAACTGAACACTGAAGCTTTCTTT
TRBJ1-1 | TRBV5-6 | . | . | CASSLWETEAFF | TGTGCCAGCAGCTTGTGGGAGACTGAAGCTTTCTTT
TRBJ2-7 | TRBV21-1 | . | . | CASSASSVSYEQYF | TGTGCCAGCAGCGCCTCTAGCGTCTCCTACGAGCAGTACTTC
TRBJ2-1 | TRBV4-3 | . | TRBD2 | CASSQATSGVYNEQFF | TGCGCCAGCAGCCAGGCGACTAGCGGAGTTTACAATGAGCAGTTCTTC
TRBJ2-1 | TRBV6-4 | . | TRBD1 | CASSDEGQGSYNEQFF | TGTGCCAGCAGTGACGAGGGACAGGGGTCCTACAATGAGCAGTTCTTC
TRBJ1-5 | TRBV5-1 | . | TRBD1 | CASSLADREGNQPQHF | TGCGCCAGCAGCTTGGCCGACAGGGAGGGCAATCAGCCCCAGCATTTT
TRBJ2-7 | TRBV30 | . | TRBD2 | CAWSVQPMGGYEQYF | TGTGCCTGGAGTGTACAGCCGATGGGGGGGTACGAGCAGTACTTC
TRBJ2-5 | TRBV27 | many | TRBD1 | CASRRTGGAWETQYF | TGTGCCAGCAGAAGGACAGGGGGCGCCTGGGAGACCCAGTACTTC
TRBJ1-1 | TRBV28 | . | TRBD1 | CASTGGTEAFF | TGTGCCAGCACAGGGGGCACTGAAGCTTTCTTT
TRBJ2-1 | TRBV18 | . | . | CASSPPDSAQFF | TGTGCCAGCTCACCACCGGATAGTGCGCAGTTCTTC
TRBJ2-2 | TRBV10-3 | . | . | CAISESRGLEGGELFF | TGTGCCATCAGTGAGTCGAGGGGACTTGAAGGCGGGGAGCTGTTTTTT
TRBJ1-5 | TRBV28 | . | . | CASSLYTGRQPQHF | TGTGCCAGCAGTTTATATACAGGGCGACAGCCCCAGCATTTT
TRBJ2-3 | TRBV13 | . | TRBD2 | CASSDPGLAGTDTQYF | TGTGCCAGCAGCGACCCGGGACTAGCGGGTACAGATACGCAGTATTTT
TRBJ2-1 | TRBV25-1 | few | . | CASSGSKLQGLEQFF | TGTGCCAGCAGTGGGTCTAAGCTCCAGGGCCTTGAGCAGTTCTTC
TRBJ1-2 | TRBV7-9 | . | . | CASSLRDANGYTF | TGTGCCAGCAGCTTAAGGGACGCGAATGGCTACACCTTC
TRBJ2-3 | TRBV18 | . | . | CASSPPSGTDTQYF | TGTGCCAGCTCACCACCTAGCGGCACAGATACGCAGTATTTT
TRBJ2-2 | TRBV11-1 | . | . | CASRDRTNTGELFF | TGTGCCAGCAGAGACAGGACGAACACCGGGGAGCTGTTTTTT
TRBJ1-2 | TRBV4-1 | few | . | CASSQDITVPTGYTF | TGCGCCAGCAGCCAAGACATTACGGTTCCGACCGGCTACACCTTC
TRBJ2-1 | TRBV28 | . | . | CASRDLGRNEQFF | TGTGCCAGCCGGGACTTAGGTCGTAATGAGCAGTTCTTC
TRBJ2-1 | TRBV7-8 | . | . | CASSQTRARVDEQFF | TGTGCCAGCAGCCAGACCCGGGCTAGAGTTGATGAGCAGTTCTTC
TRBJ2-5 | TRBV13 | . | . | CASSFRAGLETQYF | TGTGCCAGCAGCTTCCGAGCAGGGTTGGAGACCCAGTACTTC
TRBJ2-2 | TRBV11-1 | . | . | CASSPWWESGLAGELFF | TGTGCCAGCAGCCCATGGTGGGAGAGCGGGTTGGCCGGGGAGCTGTTTTTT
TRBJ1-1 | TRBV10-2 | . | . | CASSGPGWVPNTEAFF | TGCGCCAGCAGTGGTCCGGGGTGGGTTCCGAACACTGAAGCTTTCTTT
TRBJ1-4 | TRBV4-3 | . | . | CASSQREGGGKLFF | TGCGCCAGCAGCCAAAGGGAGGGAGGGGGAAAACTGTTTTTT
TRBJ2-5 | TRBV18 | . | . | CASSSDVGETQYF | TGTGCCAGCTCATCAGACGTGGGAGAGACCCAGTACTTC
TRBJ2-5 | TRBV28 | . | . | CASSLGGAGETQYF | TGTGCCAGCAGTTTGGGGGGCGCGGGGGAGACCCAGTACTTC
TRBJ2-7 | TRBV2 | . | . | CASSEAQLGSYEQYF | TGTGCCAGCAGTGAAGCCCAGTTGGGGTCCTACGAGCAGTACTTC
TRBJ2-3 | TRBV7-2 | . | TRBD2 | CASSSLGTSGGTDTQYF | TGTGCCAGCAGCTCCCTCGGGACTAGCGGGGGCACAGATACGCAGTATTTT
TRBJ2-7 | TRBV30 | . | . | CAWRENSYEQYF | TGTGCCTGGAGGGAAAATTCCTACGAGCAGTACTTC
TRBJ2-1 | TRBV4-3 | . | . | CASSQGTGVGAEQFF | TGCGCCAGCAGCCAAGGGACGGGAGTGGGCGCTGAGCAGTTCTTC
TRBJ2-3 | TRBV11-3 | . | . | CASSSTGSPDTQYF | TGTGCCAGCAGCTCAACAGGGTCCCCAGATACGCAGTATTTT
TRBJ2-3 | TRBV9 | . | TRBD1 | CASSLGQSTDTQYF | TGTGCCAGCAGCCTGGGACAGAGCACAGATACGCAGTATTTT
TRBJ1-4 | TRBV5-1 | few | TRBD1 | CASSPRTGHNEKLFF | TGCGCCAGCAGCCCAAGGACAGGGCACAATGAAAAACTGTTTTTT
TRBJ1-5 | TRBV2 | . | . | CASRGIEYSNQPQHF | TGTGCCAGCAGGGGGATAGAGTATAGCAATCAGCCCCAGCATTTT
TRBJ1-4 | TRBV7-9 | . | TRBD1 | CASSLPRDSEKLFF | TGTGCCAGCAGCTTACCGAGGGACAGCGAAAAACTGTTTTTT
TRBJ1-1 | TRBV14 | . | . | CASSQFLGQARGNTEAFF | TGTGCCAGCAGCCAGTTTCTGGGGCAGGCGCGTGGGAACACTGAAGCTTTCTTT
TRBJ2-7 | TRBV7-3 | . | . | CASSQQGSSSYEQYF | TGTGCCAGCAGCCAACAGGGCTCTAGCTCCTACGAGCAGTACTTC
TRBJ2-5 | TRBV11-1 | . | . | CASSISRRAQETQYF | TGTGCCAGCAGCATTAGCCGGAGGGCACAAGAGACCCAGTACTTC
TRBJ1-1 | TRBV7-9 | few | . | CASSFEVGTPTEAFF | TGTGCCAGCAGCTTTGAGGTTGGGACTCCCACTGAAGCTTTCTTT
TRBJ2-1 | TRBV27 | . | . | CASSPSGSRAYNEQFF | TGTGCCAGCAGTCCCTCGGGTAGCAGGGCCTACAATGAGCAGTTCTTC
TRBJ1-1 | TRBV27 | . | TRBD1 | CASSLYRGGTEAFF | TGTGCCAGCAGTTTATACAGGGGGGGCACTGAAGCTTTCTTT
TRBJ1-2 | TRBV30 | . | TRBD1 | CAWSVNPQGTHYGYTF | TGTGCCTGGAGTGTCAACCCACAGGGGACCCACTATGGCTACACCTTT
TRBJ2-7 | TRBV7-2 | few | . | CASSLDSREQYF | TGTGCCAGCAGCTTAGATAGCCGCGAGCAGTACTTC
TRBJ1-4 | TRBV18 | . | TRBD1 | CASSPSGQPNEKLFF | TGTGCCAGCTCACCATCGGGACAGCCAAATGAAAAACTGTTTTTT
TRBJ2-2 | TRBV7-9 | . | . | CALSAGSGELFF | TGTGCTCTTTCGGCGGGGTCCGGGGAGCTGTTTTTT